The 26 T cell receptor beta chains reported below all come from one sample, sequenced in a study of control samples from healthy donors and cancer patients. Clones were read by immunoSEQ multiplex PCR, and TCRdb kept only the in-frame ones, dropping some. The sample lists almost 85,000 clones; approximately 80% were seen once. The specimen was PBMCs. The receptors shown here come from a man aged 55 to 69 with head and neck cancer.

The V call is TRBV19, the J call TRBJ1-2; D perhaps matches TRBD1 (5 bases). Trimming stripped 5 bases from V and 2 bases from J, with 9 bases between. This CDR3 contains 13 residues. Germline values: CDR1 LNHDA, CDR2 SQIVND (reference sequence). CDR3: CASSRQGNYGYTF. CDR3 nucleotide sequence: TGTGCCAGTAGTCGGCAGGGCAACTATGGCTACACCTTC.

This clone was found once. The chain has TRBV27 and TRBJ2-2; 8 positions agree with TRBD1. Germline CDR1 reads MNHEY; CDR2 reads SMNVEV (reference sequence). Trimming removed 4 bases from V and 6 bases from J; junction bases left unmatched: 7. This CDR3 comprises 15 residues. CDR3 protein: CASSSQGALAGELFF. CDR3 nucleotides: TGTGCCAGCAGTTCGCAGGGGGCATTGGCCGGGGAGCTGTTTTTT.

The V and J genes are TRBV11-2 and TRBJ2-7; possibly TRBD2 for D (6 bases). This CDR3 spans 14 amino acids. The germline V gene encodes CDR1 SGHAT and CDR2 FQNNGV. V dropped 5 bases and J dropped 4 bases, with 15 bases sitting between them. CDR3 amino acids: CASSRGTGRYEQYF. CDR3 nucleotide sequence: TGTGCCAGCAGCCGGGGGACGGGGCGATACGAGCAGTACTTC.

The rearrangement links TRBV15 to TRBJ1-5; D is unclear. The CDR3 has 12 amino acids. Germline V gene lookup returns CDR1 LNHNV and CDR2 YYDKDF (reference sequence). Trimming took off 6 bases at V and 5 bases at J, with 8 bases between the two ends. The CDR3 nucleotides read TGTGCCACCAGTAGCCTTTATCAGCCCCAGCATTTT. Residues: CATSSLYQPQHF.

In DNA form, the CDR3 reads TGTGCCAGCAGCTTGCAACTGGGTAACACCGGGGAGCTGTTTTTT. Translating gives CASSLQLGNTGELFF. The chain carries TRBV5-4 and TRBJ2-2; D remains unclear. Deletions cut 1 base from V and 2 bases from J, with 9 bases between. The CDR3 has 15 amino acids. Germline V gene lookup returns CDR1 SGHNT and CDR2 YYREEE (reference sequence).

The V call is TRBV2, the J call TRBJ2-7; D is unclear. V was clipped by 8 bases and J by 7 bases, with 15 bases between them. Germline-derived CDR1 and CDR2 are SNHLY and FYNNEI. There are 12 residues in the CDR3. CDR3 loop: CASLTEGWEQYF. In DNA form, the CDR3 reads TGTGCCAGCCTCACGGAAGGGTGGGAGCAGTACTTC. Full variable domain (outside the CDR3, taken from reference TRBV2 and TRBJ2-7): EPEVTQTPSHQVTQMGQEVILRCVPISNHLYFYWYRQILGQKVEFLVSFYNNEISEKSEIFDDQFSVERPDGSNFTLKIRSTKLEDSAMYFCASLTEGWEQYFGPGTRLTVT.

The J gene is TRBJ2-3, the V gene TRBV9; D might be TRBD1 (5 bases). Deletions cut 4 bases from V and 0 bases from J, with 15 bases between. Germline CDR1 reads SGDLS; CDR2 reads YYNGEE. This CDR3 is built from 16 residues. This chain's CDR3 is CASSPRQKTSTDTQYF. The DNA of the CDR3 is TGTGCCAGCAGCCCCCGACAGAAGACTAGCACAGATACGCAGTATTTT.

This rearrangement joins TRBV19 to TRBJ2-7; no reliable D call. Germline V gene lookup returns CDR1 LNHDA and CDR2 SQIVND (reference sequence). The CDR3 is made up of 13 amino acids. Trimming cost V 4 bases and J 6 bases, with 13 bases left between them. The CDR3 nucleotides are TGTGCCAGTAGTAGAACAGCTCCCTCCGAGCAGTACTTC. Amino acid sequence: CASSRTAPSEQYF.

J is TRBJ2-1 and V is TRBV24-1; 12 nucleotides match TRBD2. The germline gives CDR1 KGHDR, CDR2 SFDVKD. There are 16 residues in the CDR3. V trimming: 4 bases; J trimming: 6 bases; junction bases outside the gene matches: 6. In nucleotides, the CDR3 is TGTGCCACCAGTGACCCGGGACTAGCGGGTTCCAATGAGCAGTTCTTC. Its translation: CATSDPGLAGSNEQFF.

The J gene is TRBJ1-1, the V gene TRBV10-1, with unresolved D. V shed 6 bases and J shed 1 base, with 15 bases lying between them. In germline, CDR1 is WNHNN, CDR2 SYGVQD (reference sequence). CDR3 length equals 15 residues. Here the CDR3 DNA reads TGCGCCAGCAGCCGAGCTTGGGGAGCGAACACTGAAGCTTTCTTT. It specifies CASSRAWGANTEAFF.

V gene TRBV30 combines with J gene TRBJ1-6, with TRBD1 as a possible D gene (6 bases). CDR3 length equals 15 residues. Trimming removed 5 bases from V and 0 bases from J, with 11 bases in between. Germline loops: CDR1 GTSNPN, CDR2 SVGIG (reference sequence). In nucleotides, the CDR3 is TGTGCCTGGGACACAGGGAGCTCCTATAATTCACCCCTCCACTTT. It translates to CAWDTGSSYNSPLHF.

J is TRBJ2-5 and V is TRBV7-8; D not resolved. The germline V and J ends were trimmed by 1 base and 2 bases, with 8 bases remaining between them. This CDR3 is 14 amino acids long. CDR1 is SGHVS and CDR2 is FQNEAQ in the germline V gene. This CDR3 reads CASSLVKAQETQYF. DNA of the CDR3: TGTGCCAGCAGCTTAGTCAAAGCTCAAGAGACCCAGTACTTC.

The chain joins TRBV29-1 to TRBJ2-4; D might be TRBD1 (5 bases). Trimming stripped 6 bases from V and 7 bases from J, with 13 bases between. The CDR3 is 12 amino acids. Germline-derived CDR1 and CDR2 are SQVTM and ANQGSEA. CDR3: CSVRQLRNIQYF. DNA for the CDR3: TGCAGCGTCAGACAGTTACGGAACATTCAGTACTTC.

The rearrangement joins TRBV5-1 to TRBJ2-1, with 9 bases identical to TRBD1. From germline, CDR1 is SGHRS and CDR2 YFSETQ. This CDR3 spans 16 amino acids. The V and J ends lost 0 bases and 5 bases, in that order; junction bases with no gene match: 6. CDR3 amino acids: CASSLDVRTGDNEQFF. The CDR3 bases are TGCGCCAGCAGCTTGGATGTCCGGACAGGGGACAATGAGCAGTTCTTC.

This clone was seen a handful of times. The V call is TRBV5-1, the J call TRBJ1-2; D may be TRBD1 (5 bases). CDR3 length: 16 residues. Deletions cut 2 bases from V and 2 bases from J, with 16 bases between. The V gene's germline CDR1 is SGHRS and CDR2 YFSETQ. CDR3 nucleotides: TGCGCCAGCAGCTTAACCAGCTTCAGGGCAAACTATGGCTACACCTTC. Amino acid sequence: CASSLTSFRANYGYTF. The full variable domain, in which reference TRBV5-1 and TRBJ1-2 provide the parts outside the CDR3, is KAGVTQTPRYLIKTRGQQVTLSCSPISGHRSVSWYQQTPGQGLQFLFEYFSETQRNKGNFPGRFSGRQFSNSRSEMNVSTLELGDSALYLCASSLTSFRANYGYTFGSGTRLTVV.

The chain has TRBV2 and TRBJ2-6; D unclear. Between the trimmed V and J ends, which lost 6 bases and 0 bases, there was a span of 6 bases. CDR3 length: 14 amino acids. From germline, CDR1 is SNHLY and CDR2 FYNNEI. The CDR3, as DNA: TGTGCCAGCAGGGTGATCTCTGGGGCCAACGTCCTGACTTTC. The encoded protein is CASRVISGANVLTF.

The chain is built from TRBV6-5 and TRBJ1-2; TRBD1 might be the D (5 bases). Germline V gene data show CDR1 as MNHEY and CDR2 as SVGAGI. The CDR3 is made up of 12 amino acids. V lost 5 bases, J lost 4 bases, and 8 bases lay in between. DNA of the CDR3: TGTGCCAGCAGTCCAGGGAGCTATGGCTACACCTTC. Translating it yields CASSPGSYGYTF.

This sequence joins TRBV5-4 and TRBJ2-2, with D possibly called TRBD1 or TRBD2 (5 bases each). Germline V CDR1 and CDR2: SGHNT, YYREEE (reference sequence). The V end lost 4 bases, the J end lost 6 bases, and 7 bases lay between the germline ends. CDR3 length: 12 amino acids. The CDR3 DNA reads TGTGCCAGCAGCAGGGACGCCGGGGAGCTGTTTTTT. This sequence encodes CASSRDAGELFF.

The CDR3: CAISESGREGEQYF. Here the CDR3 DNA reads TGTGCCATCAGTGAGTCCGGCAGGGAGGGAGAGCAGTACTTC. The chain couples TRBV10-3 to TRBJ2-7, with TRBD2 matching 7 bases. Germline V gives CDR1 ENHRY, CDR2 SYGVKD. V shed 0 bases, J shed 7 bases, and the junction held 6 bases outside the gene matches. CDR3 length: 14 amino acids.

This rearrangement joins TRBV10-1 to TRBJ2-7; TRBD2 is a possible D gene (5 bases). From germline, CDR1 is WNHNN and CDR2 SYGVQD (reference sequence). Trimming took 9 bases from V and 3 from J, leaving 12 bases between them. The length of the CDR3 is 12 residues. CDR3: CASMDGNYEQYF. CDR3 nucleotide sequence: TGCGCCAGTATGGACGGGAACTACGAGCAGTACTTC.

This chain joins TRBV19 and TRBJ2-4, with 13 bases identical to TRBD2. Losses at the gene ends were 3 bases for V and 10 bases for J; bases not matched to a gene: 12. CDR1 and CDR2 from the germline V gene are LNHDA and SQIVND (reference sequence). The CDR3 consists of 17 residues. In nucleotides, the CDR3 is TGTGCCAGTAGTATGGCACTAGCGGGAGGGAGGGGATCGATTCAGTACTTC. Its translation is CASSMALAGGRGSIQYF.

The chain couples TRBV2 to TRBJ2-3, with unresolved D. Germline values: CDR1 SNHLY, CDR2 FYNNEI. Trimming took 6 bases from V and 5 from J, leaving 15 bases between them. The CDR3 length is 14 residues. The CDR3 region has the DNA TGTGCCAGCAGCCGGGTGGATCCGAGAGATACGCAGTATTTT. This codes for CASSRVDPRDTQYF.

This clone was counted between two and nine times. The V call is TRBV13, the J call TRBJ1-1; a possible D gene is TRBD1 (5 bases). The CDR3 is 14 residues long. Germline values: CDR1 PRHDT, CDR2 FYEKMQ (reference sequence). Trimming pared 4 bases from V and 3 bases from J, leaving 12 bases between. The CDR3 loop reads CASSSGRRDTEAFF. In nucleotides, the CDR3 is TGTGCCAGCAGCTCGGGACGTCGAGACACTGAAGCTTTCTTT.

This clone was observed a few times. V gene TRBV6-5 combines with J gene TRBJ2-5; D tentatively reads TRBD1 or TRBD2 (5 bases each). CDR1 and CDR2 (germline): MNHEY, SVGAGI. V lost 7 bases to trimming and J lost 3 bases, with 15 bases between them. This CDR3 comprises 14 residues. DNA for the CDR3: TGTGCCAGCAATCGGGTGGGACGAAAAGAGACCCAGTACTTC. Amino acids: CASNRVGRKETQYF.

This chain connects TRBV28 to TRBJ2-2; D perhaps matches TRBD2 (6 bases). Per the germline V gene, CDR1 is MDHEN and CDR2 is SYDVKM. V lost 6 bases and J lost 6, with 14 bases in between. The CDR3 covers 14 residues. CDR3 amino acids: CASSRLVSAGELFF. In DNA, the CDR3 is TGTGCCAGCAGCCGACTAGTGTCGGCCGGGGAGCTGTTTTTT.

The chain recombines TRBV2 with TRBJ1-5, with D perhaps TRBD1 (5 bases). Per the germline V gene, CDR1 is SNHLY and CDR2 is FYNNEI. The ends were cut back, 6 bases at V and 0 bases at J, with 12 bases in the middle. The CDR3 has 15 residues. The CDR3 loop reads CASSGGLYSNQPQHF. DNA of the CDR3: TGTGCCAGCAGCGGGGGTCTTTATAGCAATCAGCCCCAGCATTTT.